This T cell receptor beta chain emerged from a study of cytomegalovirus exposure and HLA in healthy donors. General study points: After further analysis at a later stage, 15,000 to 20,000 TCR beta sequences were associated with HLA alleles at 0.05 false discovery rate.

The PCR made use of 60 Vbeta and 13 Jbeta primers. Sequencing used immunoSEQ multiplex PCR; TCRdb keeps in-frame clones, though not all of them. Of 65,000 to 75,000 clones listed, 70% to 80% were seen once; the top ten hold about 6%. Note on this clone: Its specificity is not known.

From germline, CDR1 is SGDLS and CDR2 YYNGEE. The CDR3 extends over 15 amino acids. Between the trimmed V and J ends, which lost 3 bases and 0 bases, there was a span of 10 bases. This chain uses TRBV9 with TRBJ2-1; weak D call: TRBD1 (5 bases). The sequencing input was PBMCs. This TCR was sampled from a man aged 50-59 years in good health and CMV-seronegative. The CDR3 here is CASSATGSSYNEQFF. CDR3 DNA: TGTGCCAGCAGCGCCACAGGATCCTCCTACAATGAGCAGTTCTTC.